This TCR beta chain was sequenced in a study of blood T cells in healthy people across ages. Study results and limitations: Researchers said unsorted PBMCs prevented a conclusive naive versus antigen-experienced comparison. The study found more naive CD4+ cells and higher diversity in long-lived than aged donors.

Germline CDR1 reads LGHDT; CDR2 reads YNNKEL (reference sequence). There are 16 residues in the CDR3. Trimming removed 3 bases from V and 2 bases from J; junction bases left unmatched: 7. Extraction of total RNA produced a minimum of 5 micrograms from each sample. The authors ran a second PCR of roughly 6 to 11 cycles using a sample-barcoded 5' primer and a J-beta primer mix. MiXCR, applied by TCRdb to the 5' RACE reads, yields one record per CDR3 protein. The table shows hundreds of thousands of distinct CDR3 sequences, with 52% occurring only once. For this clonotype: Its antigen remains unknown.

The chain uses TRBV3-1 and TRBJ2-1, with 7 nucleotides matching TRBD1. The source of this sequence is an elderly woman in good health. Sequencing input: blood. This CDR3 reads CASSHGDRAAYNEQFF. CDR3 coding DNA: TGTGCCAGCAGCCACGGAGACAGGGCCGCCTACAATGAGCAGTTCTTC.